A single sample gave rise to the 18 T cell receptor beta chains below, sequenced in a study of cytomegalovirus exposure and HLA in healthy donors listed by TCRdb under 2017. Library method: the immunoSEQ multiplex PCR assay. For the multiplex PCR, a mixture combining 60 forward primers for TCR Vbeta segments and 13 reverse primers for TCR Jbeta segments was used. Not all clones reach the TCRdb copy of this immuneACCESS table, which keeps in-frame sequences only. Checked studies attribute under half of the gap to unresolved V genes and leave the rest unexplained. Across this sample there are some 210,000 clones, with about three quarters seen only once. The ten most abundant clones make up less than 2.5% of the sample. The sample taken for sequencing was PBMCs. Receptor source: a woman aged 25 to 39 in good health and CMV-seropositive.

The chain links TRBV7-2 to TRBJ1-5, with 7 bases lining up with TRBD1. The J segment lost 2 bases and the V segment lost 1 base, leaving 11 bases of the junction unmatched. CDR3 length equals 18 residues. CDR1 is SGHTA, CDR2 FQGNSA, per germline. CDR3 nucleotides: TGTGCCAGCAGCTTAGTCGGGGCAGGGGGTTTGGGCAATCAGCCCCAGCATTTT. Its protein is CASSLVGAGGLGNQPQHF.

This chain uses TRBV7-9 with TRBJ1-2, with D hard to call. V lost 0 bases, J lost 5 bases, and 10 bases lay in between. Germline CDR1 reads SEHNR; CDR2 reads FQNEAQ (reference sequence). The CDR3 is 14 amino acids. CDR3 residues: CASSLAEGLYGYTF. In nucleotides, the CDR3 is TGTGCCAGCAGCTTAGCAGAGGGATTATATGGCTACACCTTC.

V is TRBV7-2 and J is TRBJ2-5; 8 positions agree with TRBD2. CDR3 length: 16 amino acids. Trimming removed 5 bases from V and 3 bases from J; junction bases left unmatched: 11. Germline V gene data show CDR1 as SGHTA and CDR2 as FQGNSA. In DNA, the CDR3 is TGTGCCAGCAGCCGACTAGCGATGGTTCAAAAAGAGACCCAGTACTTC. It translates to CASSRLAMVQKETQYF.

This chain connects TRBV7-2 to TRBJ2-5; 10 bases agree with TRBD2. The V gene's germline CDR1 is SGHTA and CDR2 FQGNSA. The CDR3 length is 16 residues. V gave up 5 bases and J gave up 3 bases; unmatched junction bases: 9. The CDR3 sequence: CASSRTVLAGEETQYF. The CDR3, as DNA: TGTGCCAGCAGCCGGACGGTTCTAGCGGGAGAAGAGACCCAGTACTTC.

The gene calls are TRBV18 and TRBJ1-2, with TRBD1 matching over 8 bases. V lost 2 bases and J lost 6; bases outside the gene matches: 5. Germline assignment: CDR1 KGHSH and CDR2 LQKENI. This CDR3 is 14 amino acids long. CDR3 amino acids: CASSPSAGGNGYTF. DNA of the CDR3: TGTGCCAGCTCACCATCAGCAGGGGGCAATGGCTACACCTTC.

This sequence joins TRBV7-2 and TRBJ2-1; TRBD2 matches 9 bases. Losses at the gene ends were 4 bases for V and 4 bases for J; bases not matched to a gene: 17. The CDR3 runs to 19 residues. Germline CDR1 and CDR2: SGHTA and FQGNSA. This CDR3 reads CASSWTGSRTSELYNEQFF. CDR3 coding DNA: TGTGCCAGCAGCTGGACGGGGAGCCGGACTAGCGAACTATACAATGAGCAGTTCTTC.

CDR3 sequence (DNA): TGTGCCAGCAGCATAGACAGGGACCCAAGCGAGCAGTTCTTC. It yields the protein CASSIDRDPSEQFF. This sequence joins TRBV7-2 and TRBJ2-1; TRBD1 matches at 7 bases. V gave up 5 bases and J gave up 10 bases; unmatched junction bases: 11. CDR3 size: 14 residues. Germline assignment: CDR1 SGHTA and CDR2 FQGNSA.

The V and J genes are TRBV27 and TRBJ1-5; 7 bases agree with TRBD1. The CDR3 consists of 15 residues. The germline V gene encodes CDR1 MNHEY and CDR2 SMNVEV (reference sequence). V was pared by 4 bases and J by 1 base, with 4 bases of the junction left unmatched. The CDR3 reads CASSSEGASNQPQHF. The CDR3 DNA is TGTGCCAGCAGTTCGGAGGGGGCAAGCAATCAGCCCCAGCATTTT.

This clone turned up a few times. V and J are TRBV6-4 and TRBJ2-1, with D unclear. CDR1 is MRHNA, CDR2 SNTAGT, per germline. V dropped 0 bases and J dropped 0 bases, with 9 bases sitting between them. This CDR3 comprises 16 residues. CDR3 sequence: CASSDSYASSYNEQFF. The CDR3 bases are TGTGCCAGCAGTGACTCCTATGCTAGCTCCTACAATGAGCAGTTCTTC.

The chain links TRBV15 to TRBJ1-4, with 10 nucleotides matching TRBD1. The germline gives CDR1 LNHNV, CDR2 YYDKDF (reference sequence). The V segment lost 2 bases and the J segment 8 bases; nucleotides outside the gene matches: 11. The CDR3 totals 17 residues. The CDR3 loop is CATSRPGQGSQREKLFF. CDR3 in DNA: TGTGCCACCAGCAGACCGGGACAGGGGAGCCAAAGGGAAAAACTGTTTTTT.

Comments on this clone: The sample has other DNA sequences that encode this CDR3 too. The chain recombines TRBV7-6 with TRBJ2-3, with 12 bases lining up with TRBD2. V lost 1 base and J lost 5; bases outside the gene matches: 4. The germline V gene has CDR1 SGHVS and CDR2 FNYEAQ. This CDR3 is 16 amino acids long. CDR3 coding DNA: TGTGCCAGCAGCTTAGGGCTAGCGGGAGGGCAAGATACGCAGTATTTT. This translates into CASSLGLAGGQDTQYF.

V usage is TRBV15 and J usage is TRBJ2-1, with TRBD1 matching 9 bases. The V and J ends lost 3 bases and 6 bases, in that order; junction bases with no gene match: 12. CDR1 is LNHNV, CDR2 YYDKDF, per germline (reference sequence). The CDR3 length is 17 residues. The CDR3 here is CATSSAPGQGPTNEQFF. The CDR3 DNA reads TGTGCCACCAGCAGTGCCCCGGGACAGGGCCCCACCAATGAGCAGTTCTTC.

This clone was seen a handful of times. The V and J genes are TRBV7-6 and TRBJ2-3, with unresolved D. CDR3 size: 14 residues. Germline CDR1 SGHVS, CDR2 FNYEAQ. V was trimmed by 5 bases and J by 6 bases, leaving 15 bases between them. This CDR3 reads CASSPRGVGDTQYF. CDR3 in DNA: TGTGCCAGCAGCCCCAGAGGCGTCGGGGATACGCAGTATTTT.

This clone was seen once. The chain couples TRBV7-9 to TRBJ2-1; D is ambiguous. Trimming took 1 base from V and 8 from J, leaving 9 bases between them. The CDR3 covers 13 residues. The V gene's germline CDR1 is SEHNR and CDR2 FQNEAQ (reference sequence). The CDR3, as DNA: TGTGCCAGCAGCTTAGTATTCCCCGATGAGCAGTTCTTC. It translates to CASSLVFPDEQFF.

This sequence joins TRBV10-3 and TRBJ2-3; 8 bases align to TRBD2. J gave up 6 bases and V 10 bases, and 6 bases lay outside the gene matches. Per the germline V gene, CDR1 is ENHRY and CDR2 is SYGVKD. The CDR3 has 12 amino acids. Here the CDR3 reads CATLRGDDTQYF. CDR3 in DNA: TGTGCCACTCTGCGGGGGGACGATACGCAGTATTTT.

The DNA of the CDR3 is TGTGCCAGCTTCGTCGGTCCCGGGACAGGGGGCGGCAATCAGCCCCAGCATTTT. Its protein product is CASFVGPGTGGGNQPQHF. The chain has TRBV28 and TRBJ1-5, with TRBD1 identical over 12 bases. The CDR3 has 18 residues. Losses at the gene ends were 8 bases for V and 2 bases for J; bases not matched to a gene: 13. From germline, CDR1 is MDHEN and CDR2 SYDVKM.

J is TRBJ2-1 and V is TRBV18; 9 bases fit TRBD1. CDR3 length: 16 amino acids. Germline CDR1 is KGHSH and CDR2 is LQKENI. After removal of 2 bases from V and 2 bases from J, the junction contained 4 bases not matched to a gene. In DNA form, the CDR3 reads TGTGCCAGCTCACCAAAGACAGGGGGAACCTACAATGAGCAGTTCTTC. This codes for CASSPKTGGTYNEQFF.

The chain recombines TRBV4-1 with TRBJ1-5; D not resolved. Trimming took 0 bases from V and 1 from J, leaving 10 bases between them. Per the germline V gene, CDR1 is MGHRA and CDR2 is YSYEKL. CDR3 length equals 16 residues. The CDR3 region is CASSQDGPISNQPQHF. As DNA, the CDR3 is TGCGCCAGCAGCCAAGATGGCCCCATCAGCAATCAGCCCCAGCATTTT.